This T cell receptor beta chain was sequenced for a study of vaccination effects on CD4 cells after COVID-19 (dated by TCRdb to about 2022). Notes on the research overall: Two doses of either the BNT162b2 or the mRNA-1273 mRNA SARS-CoV-2 vaccine were administered to participants. SARS-CoV-2 spike-specific CD4+ TCR repertoires from before and after mRNA vaccination were compared in COVID-19 convalescent patients and in infection-naive vaccine recipients. Altogether, 10 COVID-19 convalescent patients and a few SARS-CoV-2-naive healthy vaccine recipients made up the full study. In the study, cultures from other donors were sequenced using the Oncomine TCR Beta short-read assay on an Illumina iSeq 100. Results the study describes overall, beyond this receptor: Marked clonal contraction was observed in both infection-induced and vaccine-induced clones at late post-vaccination timepoints, consistent with waning T cell responses. Only a small number of convalescent patients were included, and no early post-infection timepoints were available, which limited the study. Among healthy vaccine recipients, nearly all vaccine-induced clones were SARS-CoV-2 mono-reactive, and just 1 of 255 was cross-reactive with common cold coronaviruses.

Regarding this clone: Its specific antigen is unknown. There are no base qualities to consult, and no much larger clone falls within one base.

CDR1 SGHRS and CDR2 YFSETQ are derived from the germline V gene. V and J are truncated by 5 bases and 2 bases respectively, leaving an intervening sequence of 11 bases. From cysteine to phenylalanine, the CDR3 is 14 amino acids long. The only DNA kept is the CDR3, 42 bases in frame from the first base. To identify antigen-specific CD4+ T cell clonotypes by their expansion, the ViraFEST assay first stimulated PBMC with viral peptide pools and then applied TCR sequencing. After around 11 days of culture, CD4+ T cells were isolated with the EasySep CD4+ T cell isolation kit. None of the healthy vaccine recipients had a prior SARS-CoV-2 infection, which was confirmed by nucleocapsid antibody tests that came back negative both before and after vaccination. Each well held two million PBMC cultured in IMDM containing around 5% human AB serum, 9 to 10 IU/ml IL-2 and gentamicin, along with roughly 10 ug/ml peptides. On days 3 and 7, half of the culture medium was replaced with fresh IL-2-containing medium. Unless noted otherwise, every peptide stimulation condition was cultured in triplicate wells. PBMC were separated from whole blood using Ficoll-Paque Plus gradient centrifugation and were then either cryopreserved at -140C or used fresh. The overlapping peptide pools covered the spike proteins of SARS-CoV-2 as well as those of the common cold coronaviruses HCoV-NL63, HCoV-OC43 and HCoV-229E. Genomic DNA was extracted from cultured CD4+ T cells with the QIAamp micro DNA kit.

Preparation of the library involved the immunoSEQ multiplex PCR assay. DNA from the cultured, isolated CD4+ T cells was subjected to TCR beta CDR3 sequencing. Turning to the authors' computational methods: Non-productive TCR sequences were removed, reads were trimmed to the CDR3 region, and CDR3s of at least 7 amino acids were retained. The MANAFEST web app was used to identify antigen-specific clonotypes by comparing expansion in peptide wells with expansion in reference cultures. Positive clones required FDR<0.05 expansion versus reference and all other wells, odds ratio above 5, and frequency above 0.1% in two replicate wells. Cross-reactive clonotypes were defined as significantly expanded in SARS-CoV-2 spike wells and in at least one common cold coronavirus spike condition. CDR3 similarity was assessed by Levenshtein distance using the stringdist R package, and unrooted trees were constructed with ape in R 3.6.1. TCRdb stores this immuneACCESS table with in-frame sequences only. Part of the clones is absent; in the studies checked, under half of the shortfall reflects unresolved V genes, and no reason is known for the rest. V, J and clone size reflect that table, while D and trimming were determined from the DNA. The sample profile shows about 61,000 clones; more than 80% of them were found once. The ten largest account for about 2.4% of the sample.

The V gene is TRBV5-1 and the J gene is TRBJ2-1; a tentative D call is TRBD1 (5 bases match). The receptor was isolated from a human donor who received a COVID-19 vaccine. The sample here was CD4+ T cells from PBMCs cultured with HCoV-229E spike peptides, taken before COVID-19 vaccination. The cell subset or site label here, explained by the study, means: HCoV-229E spike overlapping peptide pool stimulation. The sequence in DNA is TGCGCCAGCAGGGATACAGGTACCTACAATGAGCAGTTCTTC. This yields the protein CASRDTGTYNEQFF.